A selection of T cell receptor beta chains follows, all from one sample in a study of OX40 agonist ivuxolimab in advanced cancers. Method: immunoSEQ multiplex PCR; TCRdb's copy keeps in-frame clones and lacks some. This table has about 12,000 clones, approximately 90% appearing once. Material: CD4+ or CD8+ T cells sorted from blood, obtained in a trial of the OX40 agonist ivuxolimab. The receptors shown here come from an adult with an advanced solid tumor such as melanoma, head and neck, liver or kidney cancer. Both conserved end residues are part of each CDR3. The D gene is left open where the match is weak. A row's size may be missing; if present it is once, few, many or a size class.

j_gene: TRBJ2-1; abundance: NA; d_gene: TRBD2; v_gene: TRBV4-2; CDR3aa: CASSQEGGGRLAGDNEQFF; CDR3nt: TGTGCCAGCAGCCAAGAAGGGGGGGGGAGGCTAGCGGGAGACAATGAGCAGTTCTTC
j_gene: TRBJ2-1; abundance: NA; d_gene: TRBD1; v_gene: TRBV27; CDR3aa: CASTTGGIYNEQFF; CDR3nt: TGTGCCAGCACTACAGGGGGAATCTACAATGAGCAGTTCTTC
j_gene: TRBJ1-2; abundance: NA; d_gene: TRBD1; v_gene: TRBV7-9; CDR3aa: CASSRSGTGDYGYTF; CDR3nt: TGTGCCAGCAGCAGGTCCGGGACAGGAGACTATGGCTACACCTTC
j_gene: TRBJ2-1; abundance: NA; d_gene: TRBD1; v_gene: TRBV12-5; CDR3aa: CASGIQQGGYNEQFF; CDR3nt: TGTGCTAGTGGTATACAACAGGGGGGCTACAATGAGCAGTTCTTC
j_gene: TRBJ1-1; abundance: once; d_gene: NA; v_gene: TRBV9; CDR3aa: CASGRGQLNTEAFF; CDR3nt: TGTGCCAGCGGCCGTGGGCAGCTGAACACTGAAGCTTTCTTT
j_gene: TRBJ2-1; abundance: NA; d_gene: NA; v_gene: TRBV11-2; CDR3aa: CASSSGFNEQFF; CDR3nt: TGTGCCAGCAGCTCGGGCTTCAATGAGCAGTTCTTC
j_gene: TRBJ1-2; abundance: few; d_gene: NA; v_gene: TRBV19; CDR3aa: CASTSHKIYGYTF; CDR3nt: TGTGCCAGTACAAGTCACAAAATCTATGGCTACACCTTC
j_gene: TRBJ2-5; abundance: NA; d_gene: TRBD2; v_gene: TRBV7-8; CDR3aa: CASSRGAAGNWETQYF; CDR3nt: TGTGCCAGCAGCAGGGGCGCAGCGGGAAACTGGGAGACCCAGTACTTC
j_gene: TRBJ1-4; abundance: few; d_gene: NA; v_gene: TRBV6-5; CDR3aa: CASSYSSGGKLFF; CDR3nt: TGTGCCAGCAGTTACTCGTCGGGGGGAAAACTGTTTTTT
j_gene: TRBJ1-5; abundance: NA; d_gene: NA; v_gene: TRBV2; CDR3aa: CASSDQRQLNQPQHF; CDR3nt: TGTGCCAGCAGTGACCAACGACAGTTAAATCAGCCCCAGCATTTT
j_gene: TRBJ1-4; abundance: NA; d_gene: NA; v_gene: TRBV2; CDR3aa: CASTRTAATNEKLFF; CDR3nt: TGTGCCAGCACTAGGACAGCAGCAACTAATGAAAAACTGTTTTTT
j_gene: TRBJ2-2; abundance: NA; d_gene: NA; v_gene: TRBV4-1; CDR3aa: CASSQVGSGELFF; CDR3nt: TGCGCCAGCAGCCAAGTTGGGTCCGGGGAGCTGTTTTTT
j_gene: TRBJ1-4; abundance: NA; d_gene: NA; v_gene: TRBV7-9; CDR3aa: CASSYPSGEKLFF; CDR3nt: TGTGCCAGCAGCTACCCCTCTGGAGAAAAACTGTTTTTT
j_gene: TRBJ1-1; abundance: NA; d_gene: NA; v_gene: TRBV7-6; CDR3aa: CASSLGQENTEAFF; CDR3nt: TGTGCCAGCAGCTTAGGTCAGGAGAACACTGAAGCTTTCTTT
j_gene: TRBJ1-1; abundance: NA; d_gene: TRBD1; v_gene: TRBV7-6; CDR3aa: CASSLDREAEAFF; CDR3nt: TGTGCTAGCAGTTTGGACAGGGAGGCTGAAGCTTTCTTT
j_gene: TRBJ1-1; abundance: once; d_gene: TRBD1; v_gene: TRBV4-1; CDR3aa: CASSQESREGAGAFF; CDR3nt: TGCGCCAGCAGCCAAGAATCCAGGGAGGGGGCGGGAGCTTTCTTT
j_gene: TRBJ1-5; abundance: few; d_gene: NA; v_gene: TRBV27; CDR3aa: CASSLSGDGGNQPQHF; CDR3nt: TGTGCCAGCAGTTTATCAGGCGACGGGGGGAATCAGCCCCAGCATTTT
j_gene: TRBJ2-7; abundance: few; d_gene: TRBD2; v_gene: TRBV4-2; CDR3aa: CASSHGLAEPYEQYF; CDR3nt: TGTGCCAGCAGCCACGGACTAGCGGAGCCCTACGAGCAGTACTTC
j_gene: TRBJ2-2; abundance: NA; d_gene: NA; v_gene: TRBV19; CDR3aa: CASRPGLNTGELFF; CDR3nt: TGTGCCAGTAGGCCGGGACTTAACACCGGGGAGCTGTTTTTT
j_gene: TRBJ1-5; abundance: few; d_gene: NA; v_gene: TRBV7-2; CDR3aa: CASSLGFQPQHF; CDR3nt: TGTGCCAGCAGCTTAGGGTTTCAGCCCCAGCATTTT
j_gene: TRBJ2-1; abundance: NA; d_gene: NA; v_gene: TRBV4-1; CDR3aa: CASSQELSNEQFF; CDR3nt: TGCGCCAGCAGCCAAGAGTTAAGTAATGAGCAGTTCTTC
j_gene: TRBJ2-7; abundance: NA; d_gene: NA; v_gene: TRBV25-1; CDR3aa: CASSDGGSYEQYF; CDR3nt: TGTGCCAGCAGTGACGGGGGCTCCTACGAGCAGTACTTC
j_gene: TRBJ1-4; abundance: NA; d_gene: NA; v_gene: TRBV4-1; CDR3aa: CASSQHSLAVEKLFF; CDR3nt: TGCGCCAGCAGCCAGCACAGCCTGGCGGTTGAAAAACTGTTTTTT
j_gene: TRBJ2-1; abundance: once; d_gene: TRBD2; v_gene: TRBV5-6; CDR3aa: CASSSLTSGRQQFF; CDR3nt: TGTGCCAGCAGCTCCCTGACTAGCGGGAGGCAGCAGTTCTTC
j_gene: TRBJ2-3; abundance: NA; d_gene: NA; v_gene: TRBV19; CDR3aa: CASSTWEDTQYF; CDR3nt: TGTGCCAGTAGTACTTGGGAAGATACGCAGTATTTT
j_gene: TRBJ2-1; abundance: NA; d_gene: TRBD2; v_gene: TRBV19; CDR3aa: CASSMGLAGSYNEQFF; CDR3nt: TGTGCCAGTAGTATGGGCCTAGCGGGATCTTACAATGAGCAGTTCTTC
j_gene: TRBJ2-5; abundance: NA; d_gene: NA; v_gene: TRBV6-5; CDR3aa: CASRARLETQYF; CDR3nt: TGTGCCAGCAGGGCCCGTCTAGAGACCCAGTACTTC
j_gene: TRBJ2-3; abundance: NA; d_gene: NA; v_gene: TRBV29-1; CDR3aa: CSVEVGGLYFTDTQYF; CDR3nt: TGCAGCGTTGAAGTTGGTGGGTTATACTTCACAGATACGCAGTATTTT
j_gene: TRBJ2-5; abundance: NA; d_gene: TRBD1; v_gene: TRBV27; CDR3aa: CASSFGTGEETQYF; CDR3nt: TGTGCCAGCAGTTTCGGGACAGGGGAAGAGACCCAGTACTTC
j_gene: TRBJ2-3; abundance: NA; d_gene: NA; v_gene: TRBV9; CDR3aa: CASSPPLADTQYF; CDR3nt: TGTGCCAGCAGCCCCCCACTAGCAGATACGCAGTATTTT
j_gene: TRBJ1-5; abundance: NA; d_gene: NA; v_gene: TRBV6-5; CDR3aa: CATQVQGGNQPQHF; CDR3nt: TGTGCCACGCAAGTACAGGGCGGCAATCAGCCCCAGCATTTT
j_gene: TRBJ1-2; abundance: medium-sized; d_gene: TRBD1; v_gene: TRBV11-2; CDR3aa: CASSQAGTGGFDGYTF; CDR3nt: TGTGCCAGCAGCCAAGCCGGGACAGGGGGTTTCGATGGCTACACCTTC
j_gene: TRBJ2-7; abundance: once; d_gene: NA; v_gene: TRBV19; CDR3aa: CASSIGHAYEQYF; CDR3nt: TGTGCCAGTAGTATAGGTCACGCGTACGAGCAGTACTTC
j_gene: TRBJ2-7; abundance: once; d_gene: NA; v_gene: TRBV6-6; CDR3aa: CASSYTPTAPYEQYF; CDR3nt: TGTGCCAGCAGTTACACACCTACAGCGCCCTACGAGCAGTACTTC
j_gene: TRBJ1-5; abundance: NA; d_gene: NA; v_gene: TRBV27; CDR3aa: CASSWGNSNQPQHF; CDR3nt: TGTGCCAGCAGTTGGGGAAATAGCAATCAGCCCCAGCATTTT
j_gene: TRBJ2-5; abundance: NA; d_gene: TRBD2; v_gene: TRBV4-1; CDR3aa: CASSQDRGGRAEETQYF; CDR3nt: TGCGCCAGCAGCCAAGATAGGGGCGGGAGGGCCGAGGAGACCCAGTACTTC
j_gene: TRBJ2-3; abundance: NA; d_gene: NA; v_gene: TRBV11-2; CDR3aa: CASSSPAGTSTDTQYF; CDR3nt: TGTGCCAGCAGCTCCCCTGCCGGGACAAGCACAGATACGCAGTATTTT
j_gene: TRBJ1-5; abundance: NA; d_gene: NA; v_gene: TRBV28; CDR3aa: CASSLSGGPDQPQHF; CDR3nt: TGTGCCAGCAGTTTGTCGGGGGGACCAGATCAGCCCCAGCATTTT
j_gene: TRBJ2-7; abundance: once; d_gene: NA; v_gene: TRBV7-8; CDR3aa: CASGESSYEQYF; CDR3nt: TGTGCCAGCGGAGAGAGCTCCTACGAGCAGTACTTC
j_gene: TRBJ2-1; abundance: NA; d_gene: NA; v_gene: TRBV27; CDR3aa: CASSPPFGDSSYNEQFF; CDR3nt: TGTGCCAGCAGTCCCCCCTTTGGTGACAGCTCCTACAATGAGCAGTTCTTC
j_gene: TRBJ2-1; abundance: NA; d_gene: NA; v_gene: TRBV6-6; CDR3aa: CASSYMGTYEQFF; CDR3nt: TGTGCCAGCAGTTACATGGGCACTTATGAGCAGTTCTTC
j_gene: TRBJ2-1; abundance: NA; d_gene: TRBD2; v_gene: TRBV27; CDR3aa: CASSLGSSGNNEQFF; CDR3nt: TGTGCCAGCAGTTTAGGGTCTAGCGGAAACAATGAGCAGTTCTTC
j_gene: TRBJ2-5; abundance: NA; d_gene: TRBD1; v_gene: TRBV29-1; CDR3aa: CSVETGGFQETQYF; CDR3nt: TGCAGCGTTGAAACAGGGGGATTCCAAGAGACCCAGTACTTC
j_gene: TRBJ2-3; abundance: NA; d_gene: NA; v_gene: TRBV7-9; CDR3aa: CASSIGQLGTDTQYF; CDR3nt: TGTGCCAGCAGCATAGGACAGTTGGGCACAGATACGCAGTATTTT
j_gene: TRBJ2-3; abundance: NA; d_gene: NA; v_gene: TRBV13; CDR3aa: CASSTRVAGTDTQYF; CDR3nt: TGTGCCAGCAGCACCCGGGTAGCGGGCACAGATACGCAGTATTTT
j_gene: TRBJ2-7; abundance: NA; d_gene: TRBD2; v_gene: TRBV27; CDR3aa: CASSLAGGARGYYEQYF; CDR3nt: TGTGCCAGCAGTTTAGCGGGAGGCGCGAGGGGTTATTACGAGCAGTACTTC
j_gene: TRBJ2-3; abundance: once; d_gene: NA; v_gene: TRBV4-2; CDR3aa: CASSRRSSGTTDTQYF; CDR3nt: TGTGCCAGCAGCCGAAGGAGCTCCGGAACCACAGATACGCAGTATTTT
j_gene: TRBJ1-5; abundance: NA; d_gene: TRBD1; v_gene: TRBV6-5; CDR3aa: CASSSTGELNQPQHF; CDR3nt: TGTGCCAGCAGTTCGACAGGGGAATTGAATCAGCCCCAGCATTTT
j_gene: TRBJ1-1; abundance: NA; d_gene: NA; v_gene: TRBV9; CDR3aa: CASSVATVGGLNTEAFF; CDR3nt: TGTGCCAGCAGCGTAGCTACCGTGGGGGGACTGAACACTGAAGCTTTCTTT
j_gene: TRBJ2-3; abundance: once; d_gene: TRBD2; v_gene: TRBV9; CDR3aa: CASSVRKREGPDTQYF; CDR3nt: TGTGCCAGCAGCGTACGAAAGCGGGAGGGGCCAGATACGCAGTATTTT
j_gene: TRBJ1-5; abundance: once; d_gene: NA; v_gene: TRBV7-8; CDR3aa: CASSFRTDDGPQHF; CDR3nt: TGTGCCAGCAGCTTCCGGACAGATGATGGGCCCCAGCATTTT
j_gene: TRBJ2-2; abundance: NA; d_gene: TRBD1; v_gene: TRBV7-9; CDR3aa: CASSYGQEITGELFF; CDR3nt: TGTGCCAGCAGCTATGGACAGGAGATCACCGGGGAGCTGTTTTTT
j_gene: TRBJ2-7; abundance: NA; d_gene: TRBD1; v_gene: TRBV25-1; CDR3aa: CASTGGYAEQYF; CDR3nt: TGTGCCAGTACAGGGGGTTACGCCGAGCAGTACTTC
j_gene: TRBJ1-1; abundance: NA; d_gene: NA; v_gene: TRBV11-3; CDR3aa: CASSFATGLNTEAFF; CDR3nt: TGTGCCAGCAGCTTCGCGACAGGCTTGAACACTGAAGCTTTCTTT